The T cell receptor beta chain under discussion was sequenced for a study of CD8 T cells in ankylosing spondylitis. Germline CDR1 ENHRY, CDR2 SYGVKD. The CDR3 sequence is 16 residues long. V gave up 0 bases and J gave up 2 bases; unmatched junction bases: 0. Quantitative molecular-barcoded 5'-RACE generated the TCR beta libraries. TCRdb itself ran the 5' RACE reads through MiXCR, one entry per CDR3 protein. Of about 250,000 distinct CDR3 sequences listed, under 30% are singletons. The TCR originated in a male donor with ankylosing spondylitis or in good health (not recorded which). The material sequenced was blood, either unsorted or a sorted T cell fraction (not recorded which). The chain combines TRBV10-3 with TRBJ2-7; the match to TRBD2 covers 14 bases. CDR3 sequence (DNA): TGTGCCATCAGTGAGTCGACTAGCGGGGGGGCCTACGAGCAGTACTTC. Its protein product is CAISESTSGGAYEQYF.